These T cell receptor beta chains were read from a single sample in a study of blood T cell repertoires in COVID-19. Repertoires were generated with immunoSEQ multiplex PCR, while TCRdb's copy carries only in-frame clones and drops some. The sample records approximately 310,000 clones, more than 75% being singletons. Sequencing used peripheral blood. The receptors were gathered from a man aged 45 to 65 with active or convalescent COVID-19. Each CDR3 is given with its conserved first and last residue. The D gene is left open where the match is weak. A row's size may be missing; if present it is once, few, many or a size class.

j_call v_call clone_size d_call cdr3_aa cdr3_nt
TRBJ2-1 TRBV5-1 . . CASSFRDMLGNEQFF TGCGCCAGCAGCTTCAGGGATATGTTGGGTAATGAGCAGTTCTTC
TRBJ2-1 TRBV6-1 . TRBD2 CASSERPSGRGNEQFF TGTGCCAGCAGTGAACGCCCTAGCGGGAGGGGCAATGAGCAGTTCTTC
TRBJ2-1 TRBV7-3 . TRBD2 CASSLGRDNEQFF TGTGCCAGCAGCTTAGGGAGGGACAATGAGCAGTTCTTC
TRBJ1-5 TRBV18 . . CASSPYHPGVGNQPQHF TGTGCCAGCTCACCGTATCACCCGGGGGTCGGCAATCAGCCCCAGCATTTT
TRBJ1-3 TRBV14 . TRBD1 CASSQTMDRTGNTIYF TGTGCCAGCAGCCAAACCATGGACAGGACGGGAAACACCATATATTTT
TRBJ1-2 TRBV28 . . CASSEGSGYGYTF TGTGCCAGCAGTGAAGGGAGCGGCTATGGCTACACCTTC
TRBJ1-5 TRBV12-3/TRBV12-4 . . CASSSLMNQPQHF TGTGCCAGCAGTTCTCTTATGAATCAGCCCCAGCATTTT
TRBJ1-1 TRBV10-3 . . CAISEGLGGNTEAFF TGTGCCATCAGTGAAGGGCTGGGGGGGAACACTGAAGCTTTCTTT
TRBJ1-2 TRBV30 . . CAWSAGLGPTF TGTGCCTGGAGTGCGGGACTTGGGCCCACCTTC
TRBJ2-7 TRBV5-6 . TRBD1 CASSSGDSLYEQYF TGTGCCAGCAGCTCCGGGGACAGTCTCTACGAGCAGTACTTC
TRBJ2-6 TRBV2 once TRBD1 CATALNRGAGANVLTF TGTGCCACTGCCCTTAACAGGGGCGCGGGGGCCAACGTCCTGACTTTC
TRBJ1-2 TRBV15 . TRBD1 CATSRAGTVYGYTF TGTGCCACCAGCAGGGCCGGGACAGTCTATGGCTACACCTTC
TRBJ2-5 TRBV5-1 . . CASSSPRAHPAGTQYF TGCGCCAGCAGCTCGCCGCGGGCCCACCCCGCGGGGACCCAGTACTTC
TRBJ2-7 TRBV6-6 . TRBD2 CASRPGTRDYEQYF TGTGCCAGCAGGCCCGGGACTAGGGACTACGAGCAGTACTTC
TRBJ2-7 TRBV7-8 once TRBD1 CASSLRVDRGEQYF TGTGCCAGCAGCTTAAGAGTGGACAGGGGCGAGCAGTACTTC
TRBJ1-4 TRBV7-3 . TRBD1 CASRLDDRVSANEKLFF TGTGCCAGCAGGTTAGACGACAGGGTTTCGGCTAATGAAAAACTGTTTTTT
TRBJ2-2 TRBV29-1 few . CSVAFGGELFF TGCAGCGTTGCGTTCGGCGGGGAGCTGTTTTTT
TRBJ1-5 TRBV19 . TRBD1 CASKDRGLANQPQHF TGTGCCAGTAAGGACAGGGGGCTGGCCAATCAGCCCCAGCATTTT
TRBJ1-2 TRBV5-1 . . CASSPGTRDYGYTF TGCGCCAGCAGCCCGGGTACGCGGGACTATGGCTACACCTTC
TRBJ2-1 TRBV9 once TRBD2 CASSPRSGTDYNEQFF TGTGCCAGCAGCCCCCGTAGCGGGACTGACTACAATGAGCAGTTCTTC
TRBJ1-6 TRBV29-1 . . CSVRTDHNSPLHF TGCAGCGTTCGGACTGACCATAATTCACCCCTCCACTTT
TRBJ2-1 TRBV2 . . CASRLGSSYNEQFF TGTGCCAGTCGACTTGGAAGCTCCTACAATGAGCAGTTCTTC
TRBJ2-1 TRBV19 . TRBD2 CASSGTSGVDEQFF TGTGCCAGTAGCGGGACTAGCGGGGTGGATGAGCAGTTCTTC
TRBJ1-1 TRBV19 . . CATLPRQLALNTEAFF TGTGCCACCCTTCCCCGGCAGCTAGCACTGAACACTGAAGCTTTCTTT
TRBJ1-1 TRBV6-4 . TRBD1 CASSGRDRGPMNTEAFF TGTGCCAGCAGTGGGCGGGACAGGGGACCCATGAACACTGAAGCTTTCTTT
TRBJ2-3 TRBV19 . . CASRGGTSGGPDTQYF TGTGCCAGTAGAGGGGGCACTAGCGGTGGACCAGATACGCAGTATTTT
TRBJ2-1 TRBV7-2 . . CASSPGMGRGGYNEQFF TGTGCCAGCAGTCCAGGGATGGGGCGTGGCGGATACAATGAGCAGTTCTTC
TRBJ1-1 TRBV5-1 . . CASSLAGRSEAFF TGCGCCAGCAGCTTGGCCGGGAGGAGTGAAGCTTTCTTT
TRBJ2-3 TRBV5-1 once TRBD2 CASRISGSPDTQYF TGCGCCAGCAGGATTAGCGGGAGCCCAGATACGCAGTATTTT
TRBJ2-2 TRBV7-3 . TRBD1 CASSPWKGATGELFF TGTGCCAGCAGCCCGTGGAAGGGGGCGACCGGGGAGCTGTTTTTT
TRBJ1-2 TRBV6-5 . TRBD1 CASRMGTGIYGYTF TGTGCCAGCAGGATGGGGACAGGCATCTATGGCTACACCTTC
TRBJ2-3 TRBV7-8 . . CASGGSLPDTQYF TGTGCCAGCGGAGGCTCCCTCCCAGATACGCAGTATTTT
TRBJ1-2 TRBV28 once . CASSMGTMVGYGYTF TGTGCCAGCAGTATGGGGACAATGGTAGGCTATGGCTACACCTTC
TRBJ1-2 TRBV2 . TRBD1 CASSNLPGQGANYGYTF TGTGCCAGCTCAAATTTACCGGGACAGGGAGCTAACTATGGCTACACCTTC
TRBJ1-5 TRBV19 . TRBD1 CASSIRQGGTQPQHF TGTGCCAGTAGTATACGACAGGGGGGTACTCAGCCCCAGCATTTT
TRBJ2-5 TRBV24-1 few TRBD2 CATSDPLAGETQYF TGTGCCACCAGTGATCCCCTAGCGGGTGAGACCCAGTACTTC
TRBJ1-5 TRBV4-3 . . CASSQEENQPQHF TGCGCCAGCAGCCAAGAAGAGAATCAGCCCCAGCATTTT
TRBJ1-5 TRBV6-2/TRBV6-3 . TRBD1 CASSYDPGTGSTYSNQPQHF TGTGCCAGCAGTTACGACCCCGGGACAGGATCGACATATAGCAATCAGCCCCAGCATTTT
TRBJ2-7 TRBV9 . TRBD1 CASSPSGQGWEQYF TGTGCCAGCAGCCCCAGCGGACAGGGATGGGAGCAGTACTTC
TRBJ1-3 TRBV2 once TRBD1 CASSDNRGPGNTIYF TGTGCCAGCAGTGATAACAGGGGGCCCGGAAACACCATATATTTT
TRBJ2-5 TRBV11-3 . . CASSVNPGETQYF TGTGCCAGCAGCGTAAACCCAGGAGAGACCCAGTACTTC
TRBJ1-6 TRBV19 . . CASSINGSPLHF TGTGCCAGTAGTATAAACGGTTCACCCCTCCACTTT
TRBJ2-5 TRBV5-6 . TRBD1 CASSLLGDSRQETQYF TGTGCCAGCAGCCTTCTGGGGGACAGTCGCCAAGAGACCCAGTACTTC